The 11 T cell receptor beta chains given below trace back to one sample, sequenced in a study of blood T cell repertoires in COVID-19. Profiling relied on immunoSEQ multiplex PCR, and the TCRdb table lists in-frame clones only, not all of them. The repertoire has tens of thousands of clones, about nine tenths of them found once; the top ten carry roughly an eighth. The sample taken for sequencing was peripheral blood. These receptors were obtained from a human donor with active COVID-19. The donor label of this sample is uncertain.

V gene TRBV6-5 combines with J gene TRBJ1-3; D uncertain. The length of the CDR3 is 14 residues. Germline lookup yields CDR1 MNHEY and CDR2 SVGAGI. With 5 bases removed from V and 4 bases from J, the gap between germline ends came to 12 bases. Written as DNA, the CDR3 is TGTGCCAGCAGTACCGACGGGGTAGGAAACACCATATATTTT. It translates to CASSTDGVGNTIYF.

The chain joins TRBV5-1 to TRBJ2-5; 14 bases are a match to TRBD2. Germline CDR1 and CDR2: SGHRS and YFSETQ. The CDR3 covers 18 residues. Trimming removed 5 bases from V and 4 bases from J; junction bases left unmatched: 13. The CDR3 sequence is CASRRLAGGPWFGETQYF. DNA of the CDR3: TGCGCCAGCAGAAGACTAGCGGGGGGGCCTTGGTTTGGAGAGACCCAGTACTTC.

V and J are TRBV15 and TRBJ1-5, with TRBD1 as a possible D gene (5 bases). The CDR3 length is 15 residues. V was pared by 0 bases and J by 6 bases, with 12 bases between. Looked up from germline, CDR1 is LNHNV and CDR2 is YYDKDF (reference sequence). This chain's CDR3 is CATSRDVSGIQPQHF. In DNA form, the CDR3 reads TGTGCCACCAGCAGAGATGTTTCAGGGATTCAGCCCCAGCATTTT.

The chain combines TRBV7-3 with TRBJ2-5; TRBD2 matches at 11 bases. Trimming at V came to 4 bases and at J to 1 base, leaving 8 bases not matched to a gene. CDR3 length: 17 residues. The germline gives CDR1 SGHTA, CDR2 FQGTGA. This CDR3 reads CASSSPGTSGAQETQYF. The DNA of the CDR3 is TGTGCCAGCAGCTCCCCCGGGACTAGCGGAGCCCAAGAGACCCAGTACTTC.

V gene TRBV7-2 combines with J gene TRBJ2-6, with D unclear. Trimming stripped 5 bases from V and 3 bases from J, with 8 bases between. The CDR3 runs 14 residues. Germline V lookup: CDR1 SGHTA, CDR2 FQGNSA. The CDR3 spells CASSLTSGANVLTF. CDR3 nucleotide sequence: TGTGCCAGCAGCCTGACAAGTGGGGCCAACGTCCTGACTTTC.

The V and J genes are TRBV20-1 and TRBJ1-5, with TRBD1 matching 7 bases. The CDR3 is 15 amino acids. CDR1 and CDR2 (germline): DFQATT, SNEGSKA (reference sequence). V lost 3 bases, J lost 6 bases, and 11 bases stayed unmatched. The CDR3: CSASSEGGAIQPQHF. The DNA for the CDR3 is TGCAGTGCTAGTTCCGAAGGGGGCGCGATTCAGCCCCAGCATTTT.

This clone appeared a single time. The rearrangement uses TRBV4-3 and TRBJ2-3; weak D call: TRBD2 (5 bases). CDR1 and CDR2 (germline): LGHNA, YSLEER. The V end was cut by 0 bases, the J end by 4 bases, with 11 bases between. The CDR3 length is 15 residues. CDR3 in amino acids: CASSQDRVEADTQYF. For the CDR3, the DNA is TGCGCCAGCAGCCAAGACCGGGTGGAGGCAGATACGCAGTATTTT.

V and J are TRBV6-5 and TRBJ1-5; TRBD1 aligns across 7 bases. The CDR3 loop spans 14 amino acids. V was clipped by 6 bases and J by 7 bases; unmatched bases: 9. Germline CDR1 reads MNHEY; CDR2 reads SVGAGI. This CDR3 is CASRSTGASQPQHF. In DNA form, the CDR3 reads TGTGCCAGCAGGTCTACAGGGGCCAGCCAGCCCCAGCATTTT.

This clone was recorded once. Written as DNA, the CDR3 is TGTGCCAGCTCACCACCCGGGGGTAGTTCTTTGAAGACCCAGTACTTC. Its translation: CASSPPGGSSLKTQYF. The chain joins TRBV18 to TRBJ2-5; D may be TRBD2 (6 bases). Trimming shortened V by 0 bases and J by 6 bases, and 17 bases separated the two germline ends. CDR1 is KGHSH, CDR2 LQKENI, per germline. CDR3 length equals 16 residues.

The gene calls are TRBV4-3 and TRBJ2-3, with a possible D match to TRBD2 (7 bases). The germline V gene has CDR1 LGHNA and CDR2 YSLEER. The CDR3 length is 17 residues. Trimming pared 4 bases from V and 4 bases from J, leaving 21 bases between. CDR3 nucleotide sequence: TGCGCCAGCAGCCGGACCCCGAGGGGGGGCGGTGCAGATACGCAGTATTTT. Translation: CASSRTPRGGGADTQYF.

The chain joins TRBV4-1 to TRBJ2-6; TRBD2 agrees at 12 bases. CDR3 length: 18 amino acids. The V gene end was trimmed by 2 bases and the J gene end by 4 bases; junction bases not matched to a gene: 6. Germline assignment: CDR1 MGHRA and CDR2 YSYEKL. The CDR3 bases are TGCGCCAGCAGCCAAAGACTAGCGGGGGAGTACGGGGCCAACGTCCTGACTTTC. Amino acids: CASSQRLAGEYGANVLTF.